This T cell receptor beta chain came from a study of shared clonotypes between healthy human individuals. Study background: Researchers assigned three CD4 naive, three CD4 memory, two CD8 naive and one CD8 memory plate to each donor.

As concerns this clone: Other DNA sequences from this sample encode an identical CDR3 as well.

Deep-level assay runs were performed. The data were produced by immunoSEQ multiplex PCR, yet TCRdb's version contains in-frame clones alone and is incomplete. Here the sample spans fewer than 1 million clones, just over 95% being singletons. Terminally differentiated effector memory CD45RA+ cells were left out of the naive CD8 fraction, which was CD45RO-negative and positively selected for CCR7. There were only Caucasian adults among the donors, and all lived in Nashville, Tennessee. Germline lookup yields CDR1 SEHNR and CDR2 FQNEAQ (reference sequence). This CDR3 comprises 13 residues. Trimming took 5 bases from V and 0 from J, leaving 5 bases between them.

Sequencing was performed on naive CD8+ T cells sorted from blood. This TCR derives from a man aged 25-40 years in good health. The chain employs TRBV7-9 and TRBJ2-1; no firm D call. This chain's CDR3 is CASSPDSYNEQFF. The CDR3 DNA is TGTGCCAGCAGCCCTGACTCCTACAATGAGCAGTTCTTC.